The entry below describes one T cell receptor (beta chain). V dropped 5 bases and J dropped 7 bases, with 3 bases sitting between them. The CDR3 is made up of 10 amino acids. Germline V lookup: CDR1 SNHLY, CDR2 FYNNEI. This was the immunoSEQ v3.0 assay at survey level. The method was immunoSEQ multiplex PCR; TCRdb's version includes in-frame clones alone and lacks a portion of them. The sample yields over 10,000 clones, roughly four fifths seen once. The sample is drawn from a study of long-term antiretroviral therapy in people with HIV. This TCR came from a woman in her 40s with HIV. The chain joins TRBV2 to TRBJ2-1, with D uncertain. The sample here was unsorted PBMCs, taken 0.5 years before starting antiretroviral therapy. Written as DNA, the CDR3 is TGTGCCAGCAGTATAAATGAGCAGTTCTTC. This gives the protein CASSINEQFF.